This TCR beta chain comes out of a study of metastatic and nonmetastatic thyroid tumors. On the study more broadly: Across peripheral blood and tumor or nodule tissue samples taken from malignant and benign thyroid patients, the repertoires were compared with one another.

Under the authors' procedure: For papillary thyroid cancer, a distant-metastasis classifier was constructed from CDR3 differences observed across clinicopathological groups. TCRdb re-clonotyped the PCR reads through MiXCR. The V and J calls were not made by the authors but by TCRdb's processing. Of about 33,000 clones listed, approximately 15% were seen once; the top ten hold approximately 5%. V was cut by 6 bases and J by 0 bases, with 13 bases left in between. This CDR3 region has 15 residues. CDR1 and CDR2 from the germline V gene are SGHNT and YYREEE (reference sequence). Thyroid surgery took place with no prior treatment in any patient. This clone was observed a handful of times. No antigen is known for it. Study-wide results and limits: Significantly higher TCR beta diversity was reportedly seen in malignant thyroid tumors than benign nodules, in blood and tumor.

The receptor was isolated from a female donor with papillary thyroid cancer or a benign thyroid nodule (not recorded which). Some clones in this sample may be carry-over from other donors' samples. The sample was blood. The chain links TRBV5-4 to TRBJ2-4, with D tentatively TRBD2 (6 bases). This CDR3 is CASMEGRGAKNIQYF. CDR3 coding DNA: TGTGCCAGCATGGAAGGGCGGGGAGCCAAAAACATTCAGTACTTC.